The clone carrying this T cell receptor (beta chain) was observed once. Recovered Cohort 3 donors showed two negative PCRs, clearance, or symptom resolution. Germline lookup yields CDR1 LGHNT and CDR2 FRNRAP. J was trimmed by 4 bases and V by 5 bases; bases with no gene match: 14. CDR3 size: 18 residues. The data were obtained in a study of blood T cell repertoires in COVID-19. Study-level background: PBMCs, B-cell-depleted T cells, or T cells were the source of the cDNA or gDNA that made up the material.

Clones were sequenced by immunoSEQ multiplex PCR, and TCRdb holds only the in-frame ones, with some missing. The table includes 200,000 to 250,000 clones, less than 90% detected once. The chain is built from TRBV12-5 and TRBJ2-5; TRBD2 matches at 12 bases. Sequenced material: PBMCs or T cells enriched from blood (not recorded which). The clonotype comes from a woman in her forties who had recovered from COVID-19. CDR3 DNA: TGTGCTAGTGGTACTGGACTAGCGGGGAGAGGCTTTGGAGAGACCCAGTACTTC. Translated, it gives CASGTGLAGRGFGETQYF. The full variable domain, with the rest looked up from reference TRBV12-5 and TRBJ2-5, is DARVTQTPRHKVTEMGQEVTMRCQPILGHNTVFWYRQTMMQGLELLAYFRNRAPLDDSGMPKDRFSAEMPDATLATLKIQPSEPRDSAVYFCASGTGLAGRGFGETQYFGPGTRLLVL.